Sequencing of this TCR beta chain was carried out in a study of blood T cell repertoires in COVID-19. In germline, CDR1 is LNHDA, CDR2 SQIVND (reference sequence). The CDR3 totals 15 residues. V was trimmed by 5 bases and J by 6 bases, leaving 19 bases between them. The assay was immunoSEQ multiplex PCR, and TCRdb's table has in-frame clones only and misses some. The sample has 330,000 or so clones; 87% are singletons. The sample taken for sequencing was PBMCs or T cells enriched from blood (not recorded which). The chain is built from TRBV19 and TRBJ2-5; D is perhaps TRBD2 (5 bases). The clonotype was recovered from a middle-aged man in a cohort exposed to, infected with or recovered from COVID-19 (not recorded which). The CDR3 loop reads CASSSGVLMSQTQYF. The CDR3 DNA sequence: TGTGCCAGTAGTTCCGGGGTCCTTATGTCACAGACCCAGTACTTC.